A selection of T cell receptor beta chains follows, all from one sample in a study of T-cell memory formation after mild COVID-19. Using its own MiXCR run on the 5' RACE reads, TCRdb lists one record per CDR3 protein. The sample includes more than 150,000 distinct CDR3 sequences, about 18% of them seen just once. Sequences were obtained from PBMCs or a T cell subset sorted from them (not recorded which). These receptors came from a man aged 18-30 years who had mild COVID-19 (a few samples of this study predate the infection). Cell type and time point are not known. Each CDR3 is given with its conserved first and last residue. D genes are given only for firm matches. The size field is filled for only some rows; it gives once, few, many or a size class.

d_call	v_call	clone_size	j_call	cdr3_aa	cdr3_nt
TRBD1	TRBV27	.	TRBJ2-5	CASSSDRASGTQYF	TGTGCCAGCAGTTCGGACAGGGCCAGCGGGACCCAGTACTTC
.	TRBV4-3	few	TRBJ2-2	CASSHGGDTGELFF	TGCGCCAGCAGCCACGGGGGTGACACCGGGGAGCTGTTTTTT
.	TRBV7-9	.	TRBJ2-7	CASSERLHEQYF	TGTGCCAGCAGCGAAAGACTACACGAGCAGTACTTC
TRBD2	TRBV12-3/TRBV12-4	.	TRBJ2-5	CASRGTSAGTQYF	TGTGCCAGCAGAGGGACTAGCGCCGGGACCCAGTACTTC
.	TRBV7-2	few	TRBJ2-2	CASSLGSAGELFF	TGTGCCAGCAGCTTAGGGTCGGCCGGGGAGCTGTTTTTT
.	TRBV10-3	.	TRBJ1-2	CAISGYSMKGYTF	TGTGCCATCAGTGGCTACAGTATGAAAGGCTACACCTTC
.	TRBV7-9	.	TRBJ1-4	CASTWTGEKLFF	TGTGCCAGCACCTGGACCGGGGAAAAACTGTTTTTT
TRBD1	TRBV5-1	many	TRBJ1-2	CASSPGQGGGYTF	TGCGCCAGCAGCCCGGGACAGGGTGGTGGCTACACCTTC
.	TRBV18	.	TRBJ1-1	CASSPFKGTEAFF	TGTGCCAGCTCACCATTTAAGGGCACTGAAGCTTTCTTT
.	TRBV12-3/TRBV12-4	.	TRBJ2-5	CASTIGGAGETQYF	TGTGCCAGCACCATTGGGGGGGCGGGAGAGACCCAGTACTTC
TRBD1	TRBV5-4	few	TRBJ2-1	CASSLGDRNNEQFF	TGTGCCAGCAGCTTGGGGGACAGAAACAATGAGCAGTTCTTC
.	TRBV4-3	few	TRBJ2-3	CASSQEAHRADTQYF	TGCGCCAGCAGCCAAGAGGCCCACAGGGCAGATACGCAGTATTTT
TRBD1	TRBV7-9	few	TRBJ2-3	CASSPTGQPLGTDTQYF	TGTGCCAGCAGCCCAACGGGACAGCCTCTAGGGACAGATACGCAGTATTTT
TRBD1	TRBV13	.	TRBJ1-5	CASSKQGYQPQHF	TGTGCCAGCAGTAAACAGGGGTATCAGCCCCAGCATTTT
.	TRBV7-8	.	TRBJ2-5	CASSTPGTQYF	TGTGCCAGCAGCACCCCGGGTACCCAGTACTTC
TRBD1	TRBV4-1	.	TRBJ1-5	CASSQGTGWNQPQHF	TGCGCCAGCAGCCAAGGGACAGGGTGGAATCAGCCCCAGCATTTT
.	TRBV9	few	TRBJ1-1	CASSVVDEGETEAFF	TGTGCCAGCAGCGTAGTCGACGAGGGGGAGACTGAAGCTTTCTTT
.	TRBV2	.	TRBJ1-2	CASRAWARFGYTF	TGTGCCAGCAGGGCCTGGGCGAGATTTGGCTACACCTTC
TRBD2	TRBV9	few	TRBJ2-3	CASSINTGGTQYF	TGTGCCAGCAGCATCAATACGGGAGGGACGCAGTATTTT
TRBD2	TRBV20-1	few	TRBJ2-5	CSARVRGRGGQETQYF	TGCAGTGCTAGGGTCCGTGGGCGCGGGGGACAAGAGACCCAGTACTTC
TRBD2	TRBV20-1	.	TRBJ2-1	CSAREASGGYNEQFF	TGCAGTGCTAGAGAGGCTAGCGGGGGGTACAATGAGCAGTTCTTC
TRBD2	TRBV6-5	many	TRBJ2-3	CASRPSRLAPTQYF	TGTGCCAGCAGGCCCTCCCGACTAGCCCCTACGCAGTATTTT
TRBD1	TRBV20-1	few	TRBJ1-5	CSATGGNNQPQHF	TGCAGTGCTACAGGGGGTAACAATCAGCCCCAGCATTTT
.	TRBV21-1	few	TRBJ2-7	CASSKEAALAGDEQYF	TGTGCCAGCAGCAAAGAGGCGGCACTAGCGGGGGACGAGCAGTACTTC
.	TRBV14	.	TRBJ1-3	CASSSRGSGNTIYF	TGTGCCAGCAGCTCCAGGGGTTCGGGAAACACCATATATTTT
.	TRBV6-6	few	TRBJ2-5	CASSYTRPAETQYF	TGTGCCAGCAGTTATACTCGCCCGGCAGAGACCCAGTACTTC
.	TRBV5-1	.	TRBJ2-2	CASKDGEATGELFF	TGCGCCAGCAAGGACGGGGAGGCCACCGGGGAGCTGTTTTTT
.	TRBV12-3/TRBV12-4	few	TRBJ2-2	CATQRGSLGTGELFF	TGTGCCACCCAACGGGGCAGCCTAGGAACCGGGGAGCTGTTTTTT
.	TRBV7-2	once	TRBJ1-5	CASREGNQPQHF	TGTGCCAGCAGGGAAGGGAATCAGCCCCAGCATTTT